This entry describes one TCR beta chain. The CDR3 has 14 amino acids. Germline CDR1 is LGHNA and CDR2 is YSLEER. The V gene lost 0 bases and the J gene lost 5 bases, with 7 bases spanning the gap. The data stem from a study of cytotoxic CD8 clonotypes in ibrutinib-treated CLL. Generated by immunoSEQ multiplex PCR, the TCRdb table keeps only in-frame clones and is missing some. The sample includes roughly 220,000 clones, around 75% of them seen just once. The rearrangement uses TRBV4-3 and TRBJ2-2; D is uncertain. This clonotype was sampled from a human donor with chronic lymphocytic leukemia. This specimen was PBMCs, taken after 12 months of ibrutinib treatment. CDR3 sequence reads: CASSQEGATGELFF. CDR3 nucleotides: TGCGCCAGCAGCCAAGAAGGTGCGACCGGGGAGCTGTTTTTT.